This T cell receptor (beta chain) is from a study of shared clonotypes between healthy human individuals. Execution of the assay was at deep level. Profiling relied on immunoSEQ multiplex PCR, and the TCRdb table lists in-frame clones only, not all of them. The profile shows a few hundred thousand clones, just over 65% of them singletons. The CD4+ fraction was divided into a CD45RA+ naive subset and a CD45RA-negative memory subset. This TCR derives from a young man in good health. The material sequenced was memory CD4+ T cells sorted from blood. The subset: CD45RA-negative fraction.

CDR3 loop: CASSQRGLAGVSRTDTQYF. The CDR3 region has the DNA TGTGCCAGCAGCCAGCGGGGGCTAGCGGGAGTATCCCGCACAGATACGCAGTATTTT. J is TRBJ2-3 and V is TRBV14; 10 nucleotides agree with TRBD2. The V segment lost 3 bases and the J segment 1 base; nucleotides outside the gene matches: 13. CDR3 length: 19 residues. Germline V gives CDR1 SGHDN, CDR2 FVKESK.